This T cell receptor beta chain came from a study of T cells in Graves' hyperthyroidism and ophthalmopathy. Study outcomes and limitations: Most expanded thyroid clonotypes above 0.001 also appeared in blood.

About this clonotype itself: Its antigen is not identified.

The V segment lost 6 bases and the J segment 6 bases; nucleotides outside the gene matches: 9. The CDR3 is made up of 13 amino acids. The germline V gene encodes CDR1 SQVTM and CDR2 ANQGSEA. Amplified TCR beta CDR3 regions came from RNA transcripts. An initial round of RT-PCR targeting the TCR CDR3 relied on the HTBI primer set. TCRdb recomputed calls from the multiplex PCR reads with MiXCR, one row per CDR3 protein. This table has 350,000 or so distinct CDR3 sequences, approximately 18% appearing once. Investigators excluded patients with uncontrolled infection, other autoimmune disease, pregnancy or lactation.

The V gene is TRBV29-1, the J gene TRBJ2-7, with 9 bases fitting TRBD1. The sample comprised blood. This receptor was taken from a middle-aged woman with Graves' ophthalmopathy. CDR3 region: CSVDAGTGTEQYF. CDR3 nucleotides: TGCAGCGTGGACGCCGGGACAGGGACCGAGCAGTACTTC.